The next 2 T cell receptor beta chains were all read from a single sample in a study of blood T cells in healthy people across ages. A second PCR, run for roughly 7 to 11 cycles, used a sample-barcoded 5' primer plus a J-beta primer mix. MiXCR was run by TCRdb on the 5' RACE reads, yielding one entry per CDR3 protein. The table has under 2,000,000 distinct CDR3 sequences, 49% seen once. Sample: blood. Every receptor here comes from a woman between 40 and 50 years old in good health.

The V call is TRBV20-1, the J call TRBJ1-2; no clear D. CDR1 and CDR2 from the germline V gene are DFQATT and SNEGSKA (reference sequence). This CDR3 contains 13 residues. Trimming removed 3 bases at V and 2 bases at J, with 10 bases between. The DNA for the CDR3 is TGCAGTGCTAGCTCTCGGTTCAACTATGGCTACACCTTC. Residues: CSASSRFNYGYTF.

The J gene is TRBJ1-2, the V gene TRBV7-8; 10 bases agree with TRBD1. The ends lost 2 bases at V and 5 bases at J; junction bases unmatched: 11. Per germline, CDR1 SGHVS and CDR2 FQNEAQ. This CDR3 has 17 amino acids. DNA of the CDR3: TGTGCCAGCAGCTTAAGGACAGGGGGGACGGGGGGTTATGGCTACACCTTC. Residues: CASSLRTGGTGGYGYTF.